A single sample gave rise to the 4 T cell receptor beta chains below, sequenced in a study of blood T cell repertoires in COVID-19. The protocol was immunoSEQ multiplex PCR, while the TCRdb copy is restricted to in-frame clones and leaves out a portion. The sample carries some 140,000 clones, more than 75% recorded once. Material for sequencing was peripheral blood. The receptors here all came from a man at least 80 years old with acute or convalescent COVID-19.

CDR3 nucleotides: TGTGCCAGCAGCCTACAAGGGAGTTACACTGAAGCTTTCTTT. Protein sequence: CASSLQGSYTEAFF. The chain carries TRBV5-4 and TRBJ1-1, with D unclear. V was trimmed by 4 bases and J by 3 bases, leaving 13 bases between them. Germline V lookup: CDR1 SGHNT, CDR2 YYREEE (reference sequence). The CDR3 totals 14 residues.

The chain uses TRBV7-9 and TRBJ2-2; 8 bases map to TRBD1. The CDR3 sequence is 15 residues long. Germline trimming cut 4 bases from V and 6 bases from J; bases unmatched to any gene: 7. CDR1 SEHNR and CDR2 FQNEAQ come from the germline V gene (reference sequence). The CDR3 reads CASSSTDRGAGELFF. The CDR3 region has the DNA TGTGCCAGCAGCTCTACTGACAGGGGTGCCGGGGAGCTGTTTTTT.

The V gene is TRBV7-3, the J gene TRBJ2-3; a weak D match, TRBD1 (5 bases). Trimming shortened V by 3 bases and J by 0 bases, and 7 bases separated the two germline ends. Per the germline V gene, CDR1 is SGHTA and CDR2 is FQGTGA. The CDR3 covers 14 residues. The CDR3 here is CASSFRQSTDTQYF. The CDR3 DNA reads as TGTGCCAGCAGCTTCCGACAGAGCACAGATACGCAGTATTTT. Using reference TRBV7-3 and TRBJ2-3 for the parts outside the CDR3, the full variable domain is GAGVSQTPSNKVTEKGKYVELRCDPISGHTALYWYRQSLGQGPEFLIYFQGTGAADDSGLPNDRFFAVRPEGSVSTLKIQRTERGDSAVYLCASSFRQSTDTQYFGPGTRLTVL.

V is TRBV6-1 and J is TRBJ2-2, with TRBD2 as a possible D gene (6 bases). The CDR3 length is 15 residues. V lost 2 bases, J lost 5 bases, and 12 bases lay in between. From germline, CDR1 is MNHNS and CDR2 SASEGT. CDR3 bases: TGTGCCAGCAGTGAACGGGGGTTTAGGACCGGGGAGCTGTTTTTT. Protein: CASSERGFRTGELFF.